This TCR beta chain stems from a study of blood T cell repertoires in COVID-19. The method was immunoSEQ multiplex PCR; TCRdb's version includes in-frame clones alone and lacks a portion of them. The sample comprises about 230,000 clones, about 83% of which are singletons, and 0.95% to 1.5% rests with the top ten. The germline V gene encodes CDR1 SGHNT and CDR2 YYREEE (reference sequence). Between the trimmed V and J ends, which lost 0 bases and 1 base, there was a span of 5 bases. This CDR3 is 13 amino acids long. The rearrangement links TRBV5-4 to TRBJ2-7; the D is unclear. The sequence derives from a young woman with COVID-19, enrolled during active disease. The sequenced sample was peripheral blood. CDR3 amino acids: CASSLVESYEQYF. DNA for the CDR3: TGTGCCAGCAGCTTGGTAGAATCCTACGAGCAGTACTTC.